The present T cell receptor beta chain was sequenced within a study of cytomegalovirus exposure and HLA in healthy donors (dated by TCRdb to about 2017). Describing the broader study: An earlier analysis of about 530 of the donors reported about 300 Gb of sequence data and around 100 million unique TCR beta sequences obtained from roughly 180 million T cells. An early release that covered 500 to 800 HLA-typed donors contained 250 to 350 gigabases of sequencing data and 65 million to 100 million unique TCR sequences. Of the roughly 390 genotyped donors, approximately 82% fell in the genetic ancestry cluster associated with self-reported Caucasian donors. The aim of the study was to test whether cataloging public T cell receptors could identify signatures of past pathogen exposure. The study profiled the T cell repertoires of around 700 subjects by immunosequencing and related them to cytomegalovirus serostatus. In addition to the first cohort of approximately 670 subjects, a separate validation cohort of around 110 different subjects was used. The study combined high-throughput TCR immunosequencing, statistical association of individual TCRs with disease status, and machine learning to predict cytomegalovirus infection status. A later analysis re-analyzed previously published TCR beta repertoires from roughly 690 donors and added high-resolution HLA genotyping to study TCR occurrence patterns. In the later analysis, no new phenotypic data were used to find candidate immune exposures; instead, reliance was placed on TCR beta sequences and their occurrence across donors. An earlier analysis of 587 of the donors used high-throughput TCR beta sequencing to judge whether each TCR beta V gene segment behaved as functional or pseudogenic. Donor age, sex, ethnicity and CMV serostatus were compiled together with the repertoire data. Genome-wide SNP genotypes for about 65% of the roughly 700 donors were used in a later genetic analysis, which treated that subset as a discovery cohort. Every discovery cohort repertoire had been produced on one sequencing platform. Both class I and class II loci were covered by HLA typing, at four-digit resolution. The number of donors typed differed by locus, with roughly 629-640 for A, B, C, DRB1 and DQB1, roughly 520 for DQA1, 606 for DPA1, and roughly 450 for DPB1. Four or five DR-DQ haplotypes were handled as single units for association and clustering because linkage in the cohort was strong. On average, 235,054 unique TCR beta nucleotide sequences were sequenced per donor among some 430 genotyped donors of the cohort, with 15% to 20% of those sequences being non-productive.

In total, 500 to 700 healthy bone marrow donors made up the cohort. Cohort members were all nominally healthy when sampled, although unrecorded immune exposures were likely present. The donor tested CMV seronegative and was one of the 352 seronegative cohort members. Each donor provided a peripheral blood sample, and peripheral blood mononuclear cells were used for TCR beta sequencing. The Qiagen DNeasy Blood Extraction Kit was used to extract genomic DNA from the blood cell samples. This clone was found a few times. This clone's antigen is unknown. Per-nucleotide qualities are absent, and no much larger clonotype sits a single base away. Broader findings and caveats from the paper: The authors suggested that the approach could potentially be generalized to other disease states and immunological phenotypes. A later analysis found that HLA-associated TCR beta chains were more clonally expanded and had lower generation probabilities than equally common non-associated chains. A later analysis associated 15,000 to 20,000 TCR beta sequences with specific HLA alleles at a false discovery rate of 0.05. Cytomegalovirus status was reported to be diagnosed by the classifier with high specificity and sensitivity in both the original and validation cohorts. This cohort had only TCR beta chains sequenced, and the lack of alpha or paired-chain data limited which features could be detected. The sequencing pipeline was judged likely to have produced a cluster of highly shared sequence variants as a technical artifact. Across donors, most TCR sequences were observed very rarely, whereas some public TCRs were present in many individuals. Several of the top co-occurrence clusters appeared to be linked to parvovirus B19, influenza, CMV and Epstein-Barr virus, according to a later analysis. When HLA alleles, especially DR and DQ, strongly co-occurred, attributing TCR associations to individual alleles was difficult. Because HLA typing was unavailable for some donors at each locus, only the typed subset was used in association tests. Most CMV-associated TCR beta chains appeared to be HLA-restricted in a later analysis, and the HLA associations seemed to be driven largely by CMV exposure. A further reported finding was that TCR beta sequences accurately predicted the HLA-A and HLA-B alleles for most subjects in the first cohort. The presence/absence analyses assumed that sequencing depth was roughly uniform across donors, and that assumption may not be true. A few of the identified cytomegalovirus-associated TCR beta chains were confirmed in vitro to be specific for cytomegalovirus antigens. Because counts were too low, 15 to 20 rarely observed V segments, including chromosome 9 orphons, were left out of the earlier analysis of a few hundred of the donors. V-gene and J-gene trimming of TCR beta chains was associated with a missense DCLRE1C variant in a later genetic analysis, and the association was replicated in an independent cohort. Correlated functional status among segregating V segments might be attributable to linkage disequilibrium, but an unknown experimental factor could not be ruled out. In an earlier analysis of some 500 of the donors, most TCR beta V segments were observed in productive rearrangements about 87% or about 30% of the time, broadly matching IMGT annotations. According to a later genetic analysis, donors in an Asian-associated ancestry cluster had fewer N-insertions in productive TCRs than the approximately 700-donor mean. For the cohort, immune exposure information was limited to CMV serostatus. A total of 150 or so TCR beta chains were listed by the study as associated with cytomegalovirus. In a later analysis, TCR association rates were found to vary across HLA loci, with the most associated TCRs seen for DRB1 alleles and the fewest for HLA-C alleles. Some IMGT-functional V segments, including TRBV6-2 and TRBV6-3, could not be told apart with the 87-base-pair reads, so those segments were excluded.

CDR1 and CDR2, looked up from the germline V gene, are SGHTA and FQGNSA. The CDR3 measures 16 amino acids from cysteine to phenylalanine. Just CDR3 DNA is preserved here, 48 bases in frame from base 1. V is clipped by 5 bases and J by 7 bases, and the sequence between their germline boundaries is 18 bases long. The method was the immunoSEQ multiplex PCR assay. The multiplex PCR relied on a mix of 60 forward primers for TCR Vbeta segments and 13 reverse primers for TCR Jbeta segments. The CDR3 region of rearranged TCR beta genes was amplified from genomic DNA by a multiplex PCR assay. Amplified TCR beta libraries were sequenced as 87-base-pair reads on the Illumina HiSeq System. As for the authors' bioinformatics: In a later analysis, 80 million or so unique TCR beta chains were counted across the roughly 610 repertoires, and roughly 10 million of these chains were shared by at least two donors. To remove PCR and sequencing errors, raw reads were error-corrected and collapsed into unique sequences using a nearest-neighbor algorithm that merged closely related sequences. Alignment of CDR3 sequences to IMGT reference sequences was used to assign V, D and J gene segments. For a sequence to be retained, at least a six-nucleotide match to both a V gene segment and a J gene segment was required. A rearrangement was called productive if the CDR3 had no stop codons and remained in frame with V and J, and every other rearrangement was called non-productive. CDR3 was defined according to IMGT convention as the region running from the second conserved V-encoded cysteine to the conserved J-encoded phenylalanine. The earlier analysis of 500 to 600 of the donors excluded sequences that lacked an unambiguous match to a single V gene segment. An earlier analysis of a few hundred of the donors called V segments functional above 56.7% productive rearrangements and segregating when the between-donor standard deviation exceeded 5%. A statistical classification framework was developed to diagnose cytomegalovirus status using the catalog of TCR beta chain sequences. In a later analysis, V and J genes were assigned by comparing TCR nucleotide sequences against IMGT/GENE-DB human TR gene sequences. A later analysis assigned CDR3 sequences and most-parsimonious VDJ recombination scenarios with the TCRdist pipeline. In a later analysis, each TCR beta chain was defined by its CDR3 amino acid sequence together with its V-gene family, and reads lacking a unique V-gene family were excluded. A later analysis removed several hundred highly shared, low-generation-probability nucleotide sequences to deal with suspected cross-contamination and a sequencing artifact. For each public chain, a later analysis derived a clonal expansion index from normalized ranks of inferred template counts within each repertoire. A later analysis computed generation probabilities with a VDJ recombination model fitted to out-of-frame rearrangements, and checked the results against IGoR. A later analysis scored TCR-TCR, TCR-HLA and TCR-CMV co-occurrence with hypergeometric tests, applying a repertoire-size bias correction to TCR pairs. A later analysis estimated false discovery rates by permuting HLA or CMV assignments 20 times. A later analysis grouped co-occurring TCRs with DBSCAN, adding TCRdist sequence similarity when clustering within HLA-allele-positive subsets. Repertoires with fewer than 30,000 or more than 120,000 public chains, plus five repertoires with anomalous nucleotide sharing, were excluded from co-occurrence clustering. The source is immuneACCESS, and TCRdb retained only in-frame sequences with V and J called. Part of the clones is not carried over; for the studies checked, unresolved V genes explain less than half of this, and the remainder is unexplained. V and J calls and clone size are those listed in that table; D and trimming were worked out from the DNA. In all, the sample holds roughly 110,000 clones, and 60% to 80% of those were seen once. The top ten clones comprise 2% to 3% of the sample.

The sequenced material came from PBMCs. The chain employs TRBV7-2 and TRBJ1-6; a tentative D call is TRBD1 (6 bases match). The TCR originated in a man between 18 and 35 years old in good health and CMV-seronegative. DNA sequence: TGTGCCAGCAGCGCCTCCGGGACACCCCCCAATTCACCCCTCCACTTT. Its product reads: CASSASGTPPNSPLHF.